Listed here are 10 T cell receptor beta chains from one sample, sequenced in a study of Graves' ophthalmopathy and Graves' hyperthyroidism. TCR beta CDR3 amplification used RNA transcripts. RT-PCR in the first round used HTBI primers; a second-round multiplex PCR followed. TCRdb re-analysed the multiplex PCR reads in MiXCR, keeping a single row per CDR3 protein. The sample consists of roughly 380,000 distinct CDR3 sequences, approximately 15% of them appearing once. The sample comprised peripheral blood. The receptors were sampled from a woman aged 18 to 35 with stable Graves' hyperthyroidism.

The chain is built from TRBV15 and TRBJ2-2, with D perhaps TRBD2 (5 bases). This CDR3 comprises 17 residues. V lost 3 bases and J 4 bases, leaving 18 bases between the germline ends. CDR1 and CDR2 (germline): LNHNV, YYDKDF (reference sequence). The CDR3 nucleotides are TGTGCCACCAGCAGGGCTAACGAGGGTACTGGCACCGGGGAGCTGTTTTTT. Translation gives CATSRANEGTGTGELFF.

This clonotype appeared many times. The chain recombines TRBV4-1 with TRBJ2-6, with no clear D. V was cut by 6 bases and J by 0 bases, with 9 bases left in between. Germline CDR1 reads MGHRA; CDR2 reads YSYEKL. The CDR3 loop spans 15 amino acids. The CDR3 sequence: CASSGIPSGANVLTF. The CDR3 DNA sequence: TGCGCCAGCAGTGGGATTCCCTCTGGGGCCAACGTCCTGACTTTC.

The CDR3 DNA reads as TGTGCCATCAGTGATCAAAGATCAGCCTCCGACTATGGCTACACCTTC. Residues: CAISDQRSASDYGYTF. The J gene is TRBJ1-2, the V gene TRBV10-3; D gene unclear. V dropped 3 bases and J dropped 3 bases, with 17 bases sitting between them. CDR1 is ENHRY, CDR2 SYGVKD, per germline. The CDR3 contains 16 residues.

This clonotype was seen a handful of times. The germline gene is not matched at one end of the junction; a read error may be the cause. The rearrangement uses TRBV19 and TRBJ2-7; the D gene is possibly TRBD1 (5 bases). Germline CDR1 and CDR2: LNHDA and SQIVND (reference sequence). The CDR3 runs to 15 residues. The DNA of the CDR3 is TGTGCCAGTAGTCCTTGGGGCTCTTCTTCCTACGAGCGGTACTTC. It translates to CASSPWGSSSYERYF. Together with reference TRBV19 and TRBJ2-7, the CDR3 gives the full variable domain: DGGITQSPKYLFRKEGQNVTLSCEQNLNHDAMYWYRQDPGQGLRLIYYSQIVNDFQKGDIAEGYSVSREKKESFPLTVTSAQKNPTAFYLCASSPWGSSSYERYFGPGTRLTVT.

This clonotype has more than one count but fewer than ten. This chain connects TRBV19 to TRBJ1-2; D is ambiguous. Per the germline V gene, CDR1 is LNHDA and CDR2 is SQIVND (reference sequence). V was clipped by 3 bases and J by 2 bases, with 7 bases between them. The CDR3 covers 13 residues. The CDR3 region is CASSIFQNYGYTF. DNA for the CDR3: TGTGCCAGTAGTATCTTTCAGAACTATGGCTACACCTTC.

This clonotype has just a few counts. The V and J genes are TRBV30 and TRBJ2-2, with D hard to call. The germline gives CDR1 GTSNPN, CDR2 SVGIG (reference sequence). The CDR3 extends over 15 amino acids. The V end was cut by 3 bases, the J end by 1 base, with 12 bases between. The CDR3 loop is CAWRKGRLNTGELFF. In nucleotides, the CDR3 is TGTGCCTGGAGAAAAGGACGGCTGAACACCGGGGAGCTGTTTTTT.

This clonotype occurred many times. The CDR3 DNA reads as TGTGCCAGCAGTTACGTCGAGCGGGGCTATAACACCGGGGAGCTGTTTTTT. This codes for CASSYVERGYNTGELFF. V gene TRBV6-5 combines with J gene TRBJ2-2, with 7 bases lining up with TRBD2. The germline V gene encodes CDR1 MNHEY and CDR2 SVGAGI. The length of the CDR3 is 17 residues. Losses at the gene ends were 2 bases for V and 2 bases for J; bases not matched to a gene: 8.

This clonotype has ten or more counts. The chain employs TRBV2 and TRBJ1-2; 9 bases fit TRBD1. The CDR3 covers 13 residues. Germline V lookup: CDR1 SNHLY, CDR2 FYNNEI. Germline trimming cut 10 bases from V and 4 bases from J; bases unmatched to any gene: 7. The CDR3 region is CATTDRGFYGYTF. CDR3 coding DNA: TGTGCCACCACCGACAGGGGGTTCTATGGCTACACCTTC.

At least ten counts were recorded for this clonotype. The chain is built from TRBV20-1 and TRBJ2-7, with a tentative D call TRBD2 (5 bases). The CDR3 runs to 18 residues. Germline values: CDR1 DFQATT, CDR2 SNEGSKA (reference sequence). V was clipped by 0 bases and J by 3 bases, with 24 bases between them. CDR3 sequence (DNA): TGCAGTGCTAGAGATCGGCGGGCTGAGGGCCTCTCTAGCTACGAGCAGTACTTC. It codes for CSARDRRAEGLSSYEQYF.

This clonotype was counted a few times. A read error may account for a junction end that differs from germline. This sequence joins TRBV10-3 and TRBJ2-2, with D perhaps TRBD1 (7 bases). The CDR3 contains 19 residues. Germline V gives CDR1 ENHRY, CDR2 SYGVKD. CDR3 in amino acids: CTISVRDSALGGNTGELFF. CDR3 coding DNA: TGTACCATCAGTGTACGGGACAGCGCCCTGGGGGGAAACACCGGGGAGCTGTTTTTT.